This T cell receptor beta chain was sequenced for a study of a mutant IDH1 vaccine in newly diagnosed glioma. Study-wide background: Males made up about 60% and females approximately 38% of treated patients, whose mean age was around 40 years. Radiotherapy, temozolomide, or both had been given previously, and both were given to most.

CDR3 size: 15 residues. With 3 bases removed from V and 2 bases from J, the gap between germline ends came to 11 bases. Germline-derived CDR1 and CDR2 are LNHDA and SQIVND (reference sequence). With regard to this clone: Its antigen remains unknown.

Measured with immunoSEQ multiplex PCR; TCRdb has only the in-frame clones, and not every one. The table has about 59,000 clones, 80% to 95% seen once; the top ten hold 2.6%. Time point defined: baseline, week 1 (first vaccination visit). As for treatment: pre-vaccination baseline after standard-of-care therapy. New WHO grade 3 or 4 astrocytomas that were IDH1-mutant and ATRX-lost had been found in donors. Overall study findings and caveats: Of the patients, roughly 95% had vaccine-induced immune responses.

This chain joins TRBV19 and TRBJ1-5; maybe TRBD1 (5 bases). The receptor was derived from a middle-aged man with glioma. This sample comprised PBMCs, obtained from a glioma patient treated with radiotherapy, temozolomide or both. This CDR3 reads CASSMVRVGNQPQHF. CDR3 nucleotides: TGTGCCAGTAGTATGGTCAGGGTGGGCAATCAGCCCCAGCATTTT.